This is a list of T cell receptor beta chains from one sample in a study of blood T cell repertoires in COVID-19. This table comes from immunoSEQ multiplex PCR, and its TCRdb copy is limited to in-frame clones, with some not included. The table has around 97,000 clones, over 70% seen once. The sample taken for sequencing was peripheral blood. The receptors shown here come from a human donor in a cohort sampled during active or convalescent COVID-19. Each CDR3 is given with its conserved first and last residue. The D gene is left open where the match is weak. The listing skips clone size in some rows; elsewhere it reads once, few, many or a size class.

D	V	size	J	DNA	CDR3
TRBD1	TRBV15	once	TRBJ1-2	TGTGCCACCAGCCAACCGGGACAGCCTTTTACTAACTATGGCTACACCTTC	CATSQPGQPFTNYGYTF
-	TRBV10-3	-	TRBJ1-1	TGTGCCATCAGTGATGATAGGGCAGGGGAAGCTTTCTTT	CAISDDRAGEAFF
TRBD1	TRBV24-1	-	TRBJ2-1	TGTGCCACCAGTAGGGGAACAGGGGGATCCTACAATGAGCAGTTCTTC	CATSRGTGGSYNEQFF
TRBD2	TRBV3-1/TRBV3-2	once	TRBJ2-2	TGTGCCAGCAGCCCCCAGATAAGGGTACTAGCGGGAAGGACCGGGGAGCTGTTTTTT	CASSPQIRVLAGRTGELFF
TRBD1	TRBV24-1	-	TRBJ1-2	TGTGCCACCAGTGATCCGGGGGGGACAGGGGCCGACTATGGCTACACCTTC	CATSDPGGTGADYGYTF
-	TRBV6-2/TRBV6-3	-	TRBJ1-2	TGTGCCAGCAGTATTCGAACGGCGGCTCTTTATGGCTACACCTTC	CASSIRTAALYGYTF
TRBD2	TRBV5-1	once	TRBJ2-3	TGCGCCAGCAGATTCACGCCGGTAGCGGGGGGGTCAGGGGATACGCAGTATTTT	CASRFTPVAGGSGDTQYF
TRBD1	TRBV7-9	-	TRBJ1-6	TGTGCCAGCAGACAGGACAGGGGGCATTCACCCCTCCACTTT	CASRQDRGHSPLHF
-	TRBV29-1	-	TRBJ1-2	TGCAGCCTTAGGTCGGGGGGCGGTGGCTACACCTTC	CSLRSGGGGYTF
-	TRBV10-3	-	TRBJ2-1	TGTGCCATCAGCGCGGGAAGACCAGGGTCTGGGGAGCAGTTCTTC	CAISAGRPGSGEQFF
TRBD1	TRBV5-4	-	TRBJ1-1	TGTGCCAGCAGCTGGGGGACAGGGTATACTGAAGCTTTCTTT	CASSWGTGYTEAFF
-	TRBV19	-	TRBJ2-1	TGTGCCAGTAGTATCTCTAGCACCTCCTACAATGAGCAGTTCTTC	CASSISSTSYNEQFF
TRBD2	TRBV6-5	-	TRBJ2-3	TGTGCCAGCAGCCTACTAGCGGAGAACACAGATACGCAGTATTTT	CASSLLAENTDTQYF
-	TRBV7-9	-	TRBJ1-5	TGTGCCAGCAGCCCCCGGGACAACAATCAGCCCCAGCATTTT	CASSPRDNNQPQHF
TRBD1	TRBV9	-	TRBJ2-7	TGTGCCAGCAGCGTGGGGGGACAGGGCACCTACGAGCAGTACTTC	CASSVGGQGTYEQYF
-	TRBV18	-	TRBJ2-7	TGTGCCAGCTCCCCGGACGGGGAGAGGGAGCAGTACTTC	CASSPDGEREQYF
-	TRBV18	-	TRBJ1-1	TGTGCCAGCTCACCATCGAAGGGAGACACTGAAGCTTTCTTT	CASSPSKGDTEAFF
-	TRBV7-3	-	TRBJ2-5	TGTGCCAGCAGCTTAGGGCAGGGGAGTGAGACCCAGTACTTC	CASSLGQGSETQYF
-	TRBV5-5	-	TRBJ1-1	TGTGCCAGCAGCTTTATGGGGCGGAACACTGAAGCTTTCTTT	CASSFMGRNTEAFF
-	TRBV19	few	TRBJ2-1	TGTGCCAGTAGTATAGCTGCCTTTGAGGACAATGAGCAGTTCTTC	CASSIAAFEDNEQFF
-	TRBV6-5	-	TRBJ2-7	TGTGCCAGCACGCCGACACACACCTACGAGCAGTACTTC	CASTPTHTYEQYF
-	TRBV7-9	few	TRBJ1-3	TGTGCCGCCAAGCCCGGGAACTCTGGAAACACCATATATTTT	CAAKPGNSGNTIYF
TRBD1	TRBV3-1/TRBV3-2	-	TRBJ1-1	TGTGCCAGCAGCCAAGTACCCCACAGGGGGGGGACTGAAGCTTTCTTT	CASSQVPHRGGTEAFF
TRBD1	TRBV2	-	TRBJ1-3	TGTGCCAGCAGTTACAGGGGGCTCACTGGAAACACCATATATTTT	CASSYRGLTGNTIYF
-	TRBV6-4	-	TRBJ2-3	TGTGCCAGCAGTGACTCCAATGACTTGGATACGCAGTATTTT	CASSDSNDLDTQYF
TRBD1	TRBV11-3	-	TRBJ2-3	TGTGCCAGCAGCCCAGATCGGACAGGCTGGGTGAATACGCAGTATTTT	CASSPDRTGWVNTQYF
TRBD2	TRBV19	once	TRBJ2-5	TGTGCCAGTAGCAGCCTTGGCGGGGGGAAGACCCAGTACTTC	CASSSLGGGKTQYF
TRBD1	TRBV11-1	-	TRBJ1-2	TGTGCCAGCAGCTCCCCCACAGGGGGTAACTATGGCTACACCTTC	CASSSPTGGNYGYTF
-	TRBV12-3/TRBV12-4	-	TRBJ2-1	TGTGCCAGCAGCTCCCTCGTTCGGGAGCAGTTCTTC	CASSSLVREQFF
-	TRBV2	-	TRBJ1-5	TGTGCCAGCAGTGGATCGGTATCCCGAAATCAGCCCCAGCATTTT	CASSGSVSRNQPQHF
-	TRBV4-1	-	TRBJ1-1	TGCGCCAGCAGGGAACGGGGAATAACGGCTGAAGCTTTCTTT	CASRERGITAEAFF
-	TRBV28	-	TRBJ1-1	TGTGCCAGCAGGGACGGGGGGAACACTGAAGCTTTCTTT	CASRDGGNTEAFF
TRBD2	TRBV29-1	-	TRBJ2-3	TGCAGCGCGGGACTAGCCCCTATAAATACGCAGTATTTT	CSAGLAPINTQYF
-	TRBV6-5	once	TRBJ2-7	TGTGCCAGCAGATCGGGACTGCATGGGGACGAGCAGTACTTC	CASRSGLHGDEQYF
TRBD1	TRBV5-1	-	TRBJ2-6	TGCGCCAGCAGCCCGACAGGGCGGCCCTCTGGGGCCAACGTCCTGACTTTC	CASSPTGRPSGANVLTF
TRBD1	TRBV5-6	once	TRBJ1-1	TGTGCCAGCAGCTTGCTGGGACAGGTTGTTGAAGCTTTCTTT	CASSLLGQVVEAFF
-	TRBV5-1	-	TRBJ2-3	TGCGCCAGCAGCCCAGGGGTGGGGTTAAGCACAGATACGCAGTATTTT	CASSPGVGLSTDTQYF
-	TRBV7-2	-	TRBJ1-2	TGTGCCAGCAGCTTAGAAGGGGTTCAAGGCTACACCTTC	CASSLEGVQGYTF
TRBD2	TRBV28	-	TRBJ2-1	TGTGCCAGCCGAAGCGGGGGATCCTACAATGAGCAGTTCTTC	CASRSGGSYNEQFF
TRBD1	TRBV6-5	once	TRBJ1-6	TGTGCCAGCAGTCCCCAGGGGGCTAATTCACCCCTCCACTTT	CASSPQGANSPLHF
-	TRBV25-1	-	TRBJ1-5	TGTGCCAGCAAAGGGGAGGGAAGCAATCAGCCCCAGCATTTT	CASKGEGSNQPQHF
TRBD1	TRBV5-8	-	TRBJ2-3	TGTGCCAGCAGCCGTAGACAGGGGACAGATACGCAGTATTTT	CASSRRQGTDTQYF
-	TRBV6-5	-	TRBJ1-6	TGTGCCAGCAGGGCCGGAGAGGCCTCACCCCTCCACTTT	CASRAGEASPLHF
TRBD2	TRBV19	-	TRBJ2-7	TGTGCCAGTAGTATGGGACTAGCGGAATACGAGCAGTACTTC	CASSMGLAEYEQYF
-	TRBV5-1	-	TRBJ1-1	TGCGCCAGCAGCTTGGCCCAGGGAGGGGGCACTGAAGCTTTCTTT	CASSLAQGGGTEAFF
TRBD1	TRBV19	-	TRBJ2-7	TGTGCCAGTAGAAGGGGACAGGACGGGGACGAGCAGTACTTC	CASRRGQDGDEQYF
TRBD1	TRBV9	-	TRBJ2-4	TGTGCCAGCAGCGCCGGACAGGGGTCGAACATTCAGTACTTC	CASSAGQGSNIQYF
TRBD2	TRBV9	-	TRBJ2-5	TGTGCCAGCAGCGTCGGGGGGAAAGAGACCCAGTACTTC	CASSVGGKETQYF
-	TRBV5-6	-	TRBJ1-1	TGTGCCAGCAGCTTGCGGGGGACCACTGAAGCTTTCTTT	CASSLRGTTEAFF
-	TRBV4-3	-	TRBJ2-3	TGCGCCAGCAGCCAAGAACCAGGGGTCACAGATACGCAGTATTTT	CASSQEPGVTDTQYF
-	TRBV4-2	-	TRBJ2-5	TGTGCCAGCAGCCAAGGGTCCAGGTACCAAGAGACCCAGTACTTC	CASSQGSRYQETQYF
-	TRBV21-1	-	TRBJ1-1	TGTGCCAGCAGCAAAGATTGGGAAGGGGGCGCTACGGTTGAAGCTTTCTTT	CASSKDWEGGATVEAFF
TRBD1	TRBV2	-	TRBJ1-2	TGTGCCAGCAGAACACCGGGACAGGGGTATGGCTACACCTTC	CASRTPGQGYGYTF
-	TRBV11-2	-	TRBJ1-1	TGTGCCAGCAGCTTAGAACCCAGGTCCAATGAAGCTTTCTTT	CASSLEPRSNEAFF
TRBD1	TRBV7-8	-	TRBJ1-5	TGTGCCAGCACCCTAAACCGGGACAGTAACAATCAGCCCCAGCATTTT	CASTLNRDSNNQPQHF
TRBD1	TRBV9	-	TRBJ1-4	TGTGCCAGCAGCGTAGGCATGCGACAGGGAAGTGAAAAACTGTTTTTT	CASSVGMRQGSEKLFF
TRBD2	TRBV11-3	-	TRBJ2-2	TGTGCCAGCAGCTTACGCGGGGGGCTCAACACCGGGGAGCTGTTTTTT	CASSLRGGLNTGELFF
-	TRBV18	-	TRBJ1-1	TGTACCAGCTCACCAGAGGTGAACACTGAAGCTTTCTTT	CTSSPEVNTEAFF
-	TRBV27	-	TRBJ2-6	TGTGCCAGCAGCGGGGGTAGGACTCTGGGGGCCAACGTCCTGACTTTC	CASSGGRTLGANVLTF
-	TRBV10-3	-	TRBJ2-1	TGTGCCATCAGTGAGCGGGGTCTTTACAATGAGCAGTTCTTC	CAISERGLYNEQFF